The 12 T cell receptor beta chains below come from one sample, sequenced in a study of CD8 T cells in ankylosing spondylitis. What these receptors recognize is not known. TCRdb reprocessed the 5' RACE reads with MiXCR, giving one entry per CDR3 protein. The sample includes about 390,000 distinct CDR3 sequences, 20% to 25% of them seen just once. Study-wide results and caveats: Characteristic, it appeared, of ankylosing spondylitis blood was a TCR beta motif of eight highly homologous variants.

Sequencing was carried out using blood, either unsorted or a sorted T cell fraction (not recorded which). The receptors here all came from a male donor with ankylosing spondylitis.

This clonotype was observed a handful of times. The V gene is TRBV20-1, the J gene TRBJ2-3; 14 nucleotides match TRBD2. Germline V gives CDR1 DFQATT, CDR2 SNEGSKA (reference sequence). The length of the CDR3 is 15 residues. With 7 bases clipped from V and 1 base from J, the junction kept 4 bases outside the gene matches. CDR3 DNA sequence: TGCAGTGGAATGACTAGCGGGAGGGGCACAGATACGCAGTATTTT. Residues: CSGMTSGRGTDTQYF.

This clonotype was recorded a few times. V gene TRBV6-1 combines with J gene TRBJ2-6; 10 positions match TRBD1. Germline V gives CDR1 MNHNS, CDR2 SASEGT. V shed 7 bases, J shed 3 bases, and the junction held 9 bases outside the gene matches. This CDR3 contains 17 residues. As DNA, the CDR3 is TGTGCCAGCACCTCCGGGACAGGGGTCTTTGGGGCCAACGTCCTGACTTTC. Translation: CASTSGTGVFGANVLTF.

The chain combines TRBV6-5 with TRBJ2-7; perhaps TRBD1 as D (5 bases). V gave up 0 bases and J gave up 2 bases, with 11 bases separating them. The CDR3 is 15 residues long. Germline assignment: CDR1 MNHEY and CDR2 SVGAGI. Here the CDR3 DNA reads TGTGCCAGCAGTTACTCGAAAGGGGTCGCCTACGAGCAGTACTTC. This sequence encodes CASSYSKGVAYEQYF.

In nucleotides, the CDR3 is TGCAGTGCAACACTGGCTAGCGGGAGGCTTAGGGAGACCCAGTACTTC. Translated, it gives CSATLASGRLRETQYF. V is TRBV20-1 and J is TRBJ2-5; TRBD2 matches 11 bases. Trimming cost V 6 bases and J 5 bases; bases outside gene matches: 14. Germline assignment: CDR1 DFQATT and CDR2 SNEGSKA (reference sequence). The CDR3 sequence is 16 residues long.

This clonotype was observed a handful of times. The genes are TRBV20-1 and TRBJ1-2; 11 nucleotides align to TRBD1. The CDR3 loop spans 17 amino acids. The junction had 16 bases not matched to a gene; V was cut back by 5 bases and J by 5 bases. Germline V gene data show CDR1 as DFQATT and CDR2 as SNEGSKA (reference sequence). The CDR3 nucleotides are TGCAGTGCTGAGGACAGGGGGCCTTCTCCCACAGCGTATGGCTACACCTTC. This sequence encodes CSAEDRGPSPTAYGYTF.

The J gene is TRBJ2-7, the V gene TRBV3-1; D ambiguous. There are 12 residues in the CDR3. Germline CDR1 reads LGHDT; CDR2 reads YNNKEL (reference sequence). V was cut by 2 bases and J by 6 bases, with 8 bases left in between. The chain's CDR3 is CASSQFVGEQYF. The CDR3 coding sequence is TGTGCCAGCAGCCAATTCGTGGGCGAGCAGTACTTC.

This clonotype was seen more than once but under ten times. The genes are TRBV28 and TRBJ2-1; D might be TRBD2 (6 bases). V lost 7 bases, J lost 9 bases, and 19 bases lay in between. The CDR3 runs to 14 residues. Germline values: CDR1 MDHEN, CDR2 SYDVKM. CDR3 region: CASISGPSYGEQFF. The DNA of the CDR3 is TGTGCCAGCATCAGCGGGCCATCATACGGTGAGCAGTTCTTC.

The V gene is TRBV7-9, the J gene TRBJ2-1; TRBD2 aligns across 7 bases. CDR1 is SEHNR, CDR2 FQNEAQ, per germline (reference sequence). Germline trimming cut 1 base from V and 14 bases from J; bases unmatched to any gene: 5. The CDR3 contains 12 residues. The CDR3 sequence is CASSLVGGSKFF. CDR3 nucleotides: TGTGCCAGCAGCTTAGTCGGCGGGAGTAAGTTCTTC.

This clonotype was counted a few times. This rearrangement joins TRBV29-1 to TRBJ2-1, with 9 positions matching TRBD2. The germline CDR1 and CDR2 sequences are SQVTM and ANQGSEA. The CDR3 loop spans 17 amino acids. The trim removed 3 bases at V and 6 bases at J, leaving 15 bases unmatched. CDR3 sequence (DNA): TGCAGCGTTGATAGTTTAGCGGGAGTTGCGTCGGGCAATGAGCAGTTCTTC. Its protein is CSVDSLAGVASGNEQFF.

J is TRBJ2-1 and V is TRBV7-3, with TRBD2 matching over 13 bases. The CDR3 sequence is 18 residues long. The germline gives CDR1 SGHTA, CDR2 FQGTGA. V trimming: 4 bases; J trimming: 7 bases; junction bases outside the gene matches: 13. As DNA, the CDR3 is TGTGCCAGCAGCTCGCAGGGTAGGACTAGCGGGGGACTAAATGAGCAGTTCTTC. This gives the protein CASSSQGRTSGGLNEQFF.

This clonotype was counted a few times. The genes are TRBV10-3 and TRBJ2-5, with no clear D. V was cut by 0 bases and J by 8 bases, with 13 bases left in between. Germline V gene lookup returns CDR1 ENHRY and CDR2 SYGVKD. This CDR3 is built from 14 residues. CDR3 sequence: CAISESQQSGTQYF. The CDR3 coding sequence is TGTGCCATCAGTGAGTCGCAACAGTCGGGCACCCAGTACTTC.

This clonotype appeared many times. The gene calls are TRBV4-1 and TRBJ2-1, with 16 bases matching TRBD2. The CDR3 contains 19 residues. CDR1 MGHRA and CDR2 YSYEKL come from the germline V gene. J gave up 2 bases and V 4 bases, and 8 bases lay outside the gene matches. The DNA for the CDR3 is TGCGCCAGCAGCCCAACCGGGACTAGCGGGAGGGGGACCTACAATGAGCAGTTCTTC. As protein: CASSPTGTSGRGTYNEQFF.